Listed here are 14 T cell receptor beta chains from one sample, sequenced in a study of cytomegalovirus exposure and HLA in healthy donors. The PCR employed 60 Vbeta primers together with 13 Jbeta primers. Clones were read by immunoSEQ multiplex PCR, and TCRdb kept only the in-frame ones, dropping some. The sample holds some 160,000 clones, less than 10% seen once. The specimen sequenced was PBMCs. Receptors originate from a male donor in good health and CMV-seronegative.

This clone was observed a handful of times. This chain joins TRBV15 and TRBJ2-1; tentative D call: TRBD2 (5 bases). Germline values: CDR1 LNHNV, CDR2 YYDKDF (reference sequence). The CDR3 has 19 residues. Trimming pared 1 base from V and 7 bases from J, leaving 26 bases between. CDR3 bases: TGTGCCACCAGCAGAGTAAGCGGCCATAGCACTGAATTGAGGAATGAGCAGTTCTTC. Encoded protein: CATSRVSGHSTELRNEQFF.

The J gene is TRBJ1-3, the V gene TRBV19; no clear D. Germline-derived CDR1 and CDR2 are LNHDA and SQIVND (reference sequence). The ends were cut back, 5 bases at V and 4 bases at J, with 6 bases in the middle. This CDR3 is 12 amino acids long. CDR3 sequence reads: CASSYSGNTIYF. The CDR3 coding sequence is TGTGCCAGTAGTTACAGCGGAAACACCATATATTTT.

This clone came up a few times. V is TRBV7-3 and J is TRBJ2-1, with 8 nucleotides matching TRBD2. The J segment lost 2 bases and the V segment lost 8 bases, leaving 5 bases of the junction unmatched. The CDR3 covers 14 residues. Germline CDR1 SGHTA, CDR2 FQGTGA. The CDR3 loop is CASSPGLAYNEQFF. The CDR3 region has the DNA TGTGCCAGCTCCCCGGGACTAGCCTACAATGAGCAGTTCTTC.

The DNA for the CDR3 is TGTGCCAGCAGTGAAGCGCTTCTGGGAGGCACTGAAGCTTTCTTT. Protein product: CASSEALLGGTEAFF. The rearrangement links TRBV6-1 to TRBJ1-1; D remains unclear. The germline V gene encodes CDR1 MNHNS and CDR2 SASEGT. The length of the CDR3 is 15 residues. V was shortened by 0 bases and J by 4 bases, with 12 bases between the two germline ends.

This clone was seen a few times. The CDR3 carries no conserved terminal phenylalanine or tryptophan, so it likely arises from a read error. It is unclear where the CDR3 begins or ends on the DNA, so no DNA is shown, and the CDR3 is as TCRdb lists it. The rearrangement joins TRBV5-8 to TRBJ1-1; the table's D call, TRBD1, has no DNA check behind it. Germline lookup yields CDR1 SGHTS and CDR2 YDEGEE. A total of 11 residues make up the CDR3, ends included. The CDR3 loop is CASSFSPVYRS.

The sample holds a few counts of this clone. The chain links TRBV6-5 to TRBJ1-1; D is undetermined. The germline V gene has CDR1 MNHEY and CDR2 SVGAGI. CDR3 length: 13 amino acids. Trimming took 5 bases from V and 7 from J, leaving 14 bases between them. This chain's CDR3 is CASSPWESGEAFF. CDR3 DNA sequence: TGTGCCAGCAGTCCTTGGGAGAGTGGTGAAGCTTTCTTT.

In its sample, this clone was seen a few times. The chain's CDR3 is CAWRVPGEQYF. CDR3 DNA: TGTGCCTGGAGAGTCCCAGGGGAGCAGTACTTC. The chain is built from TRBV30 and TRBJ2-7; maybe TRBD1 (5 bases). Trimming pared 3 bases from V and 7 bases from J, leaving 10 bases between. The germline V gene has CDR1 GTSNPN and CDR2 SVGIG (reference sequence). This CDR3 has 11 residues.

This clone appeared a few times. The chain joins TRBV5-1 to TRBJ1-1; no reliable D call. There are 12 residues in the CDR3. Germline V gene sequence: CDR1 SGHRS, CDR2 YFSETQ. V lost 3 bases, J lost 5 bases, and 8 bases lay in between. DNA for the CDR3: TGCGCCAGCAGCTATGACAAGACTGAAGCTTTCTTT. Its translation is CASSYDKTEAFF.

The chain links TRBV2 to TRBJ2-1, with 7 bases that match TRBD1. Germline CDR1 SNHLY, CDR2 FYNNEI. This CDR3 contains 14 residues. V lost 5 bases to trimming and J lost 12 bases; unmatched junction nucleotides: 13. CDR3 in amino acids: CASSLRDSRGGQFF. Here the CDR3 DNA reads TGTGCCAGCAGTCTCAGGGACAGCCGAGGGGGGCAGTTCTTC.

CDR3 region: CASGLVNGIGDYGYTF. The CDR3 DNA follows: TGTGCTAGTGGTTTGGTAAACGGCATCGGGGACTATGGCTACACCTTC. This chain uses TRBV12-5 with TRBJ1-2, with D hard to call. Germline V gene lookup returns CDR1 LGHNT and CDR2 FRNRAP. The CDR3 is 16 residues long. Trimming stripped 0 bases from V and 3 bases from J, with 14 bases between.

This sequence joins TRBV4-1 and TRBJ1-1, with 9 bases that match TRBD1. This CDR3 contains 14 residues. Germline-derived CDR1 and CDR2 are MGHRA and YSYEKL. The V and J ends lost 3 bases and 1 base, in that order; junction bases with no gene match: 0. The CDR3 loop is CASSQDRGNTEAFF. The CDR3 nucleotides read TGCGCCAGCAGCCAGGACAGGGGGAACACTGAAGCTTTCTTT.

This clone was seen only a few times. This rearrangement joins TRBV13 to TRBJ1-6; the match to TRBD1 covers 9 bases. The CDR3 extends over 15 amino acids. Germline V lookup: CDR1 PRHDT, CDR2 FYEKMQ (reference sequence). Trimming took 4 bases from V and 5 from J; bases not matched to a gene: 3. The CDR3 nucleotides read TGTGCCAGCAGCTGGGGGGACAGGGATAATTCACCCCTCCACTTT. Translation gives CASSWGDRDNSPLHF.

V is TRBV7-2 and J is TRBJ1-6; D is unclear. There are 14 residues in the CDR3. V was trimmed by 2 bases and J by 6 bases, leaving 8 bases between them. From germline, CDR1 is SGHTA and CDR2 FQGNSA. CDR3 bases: TGTGCCAGCAGCTTACAGGTCTTTAATTCACCCCTCCACTTT. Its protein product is CASSLQVFNSPLHF.

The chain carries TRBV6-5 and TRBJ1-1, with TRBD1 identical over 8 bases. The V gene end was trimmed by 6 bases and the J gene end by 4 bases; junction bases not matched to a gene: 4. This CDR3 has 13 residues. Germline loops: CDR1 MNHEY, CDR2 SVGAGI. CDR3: CASSRTGPTEAFF. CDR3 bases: TGTGCCAGCAGCCGGACAGGGCCCACTGAAGCTTTCTTT.